The 12 T cell receptor beta chains below were found in one sample sequenced in a study of CD8 T cells in ankylosing spondylitis. TCRdb re-analysed the 5' RACE reads in MiXCR, keeping a single row per CDR3 protein. The profile shows tens of thousands of distinct CDR3 sequences, approximately 5.7% of them singletons. Sequences were obtained from synovial fluid, either unsorted or a sorted T cell fraction (not recorded which). The receptor source for this set is a male donor with ankylosing spondylitis.

This chain connects TRBV7-2 to TRBJ2-3; D not certain. Germline CDR1 reads SGHTA; CDR2 reads FQGNSA. V was trimmed by 0 bases and J by 7 bases, leaving 8 bases between them. The CDR3 runs 13 residues. CDR3 residues: CASSLAAPHTQYF. Here the CDR3 DNA reads TGTGCCAGCAGCTTAGCGGCACCCCATACGCAGTATTTT.

CDR3 sequence reads: CASSGLVREFHGYTF. The CDR3 DNA is TGTGCCAGCAGTGGGTTAGTCAGGGAGTTCCATGGCTACACCTTC. The chain carries TRBV28 and TRBJ1-2, with D maybe TRBD1 (5 bases). Trimming cost V 5 bases and J 6 bases, with 19 bases left between them. Germline lookup yields CDR1 MDHEN and CDR2 SYDVKM. This CDR3 comprises 15 residues.

This sequence joins TRBV4-3 and TRBJ1-4; the match to TRBD1 covers 7 bases. Trimming cost V 1 base and J 5 bases; bases outside gene matches: 10. The CDR3 loop spans 17 amino acids. Germline values: CDR1 LGHNA, CDR2 YSLEER. CDR3 amino acids: CASSQGGTAVGNEKLFF. The CDR3 coding sequence is TGCGCCAGCAGCCAAGGGGGGACAGCGGTGGGAAATGAAAAACTGTTTTTT.

This clonotype was seen a single time. A clone one base away is much larger, so this may be a read error. The gene calls are TRBV27 and TRBJ2-5; tentative D call: TRBD2 (6 bases). This CDR3 has 12 amino acids. Trimming removed 6 bases from V and 9 bases from J, with 14 bases in between. From germline, CDR1 is MNHEY and CDR2 SMNVEV (reference sequence). In nucleotides, the CDR3 is TGTGCCAGCAGCGACACGGGGGAGGCCCAGTACTTC. Its translation: CASSDTGEAQYF.

The chain has TRBV19 and TRBJ1-1; D not certain. Germline-derived CDR1 and CDR2 are LNHDA and SQIVND (reference sequence). CDR3 length equals 13 residues. The V end lost 3 bases, the J end lost 0 bases, and 5 bases lay between the germline ends. CDR3 sequence (DNA): TGTGCCAGTAGTATTGCCATGAACACTGAAGCTTTCTTT. Translating gives CASSIAMNTEAFF.

This clonotype was observed many times. This chain uses TRBV4-3 with TRBJ2-1, with 10 bases matching TRBD2. In germline, CDR1 is LGHNA, CDR2 YSLEER. The CDR3 covers 18 residues. J gave up 5 bases and V 0 bases, and 10 bases lay outside the gene matches. CDR3: CASSQDPPRLAGDNEQFF. DNA of the CDR3: TGCGCCAGCAGCCAAGACCCCCCGCGGCTAGCGGGAGACAATGAGCAGTTCTTC.

Many counts were recorded for this clonotype. J is TRBJ1-2 and V is TRBV5-6; 7 positions match TRBD1. Germline lookup yields CDR1 SGHDT and CDR2 YYEEEE. This CDR3 spans 14 amino acids. Unmatched junction bases numbered 8, after V lost 4 bases and J lost 5 bases. CDR3 sequence (DNA): TGTGCCAGCAGCGGCTACAGGGGCTTTTATGGCTACACCTTC. Its protein is CASSGYRGFYGYTF.

This clonotype was observed many times. The CDR3 loop is CASSYWTTNEQFF. The CDR3 DNA follows: TGTGCCAGCAGTTATTGGACTACGAATGAGCAGTTCTTC. The chain is built from TRBV6-2 or TRBV6-3 and TRBJ2-1; possibly TRBD2 for D (6 bases). Trimming shortened V by 3 bases and J by 7 bases, and 10 bases separated the two germline ends. The CDR3 spans 13 residues. Germline assignment: CDR1 MNHEY and CDR2 SVGEGT.

This clonotype turned up a few times. The V gene is TRBV10-3, the J gene TRBJ1-1, with 10 bases that match TRBD1. CDR3 length: 14 residues. CDR1 and CDR2 from the germline V gene are ENHRY and SYGVKD. V lost 6 bases, J lost 3 bases, and 4 bases stayed unmatched. The CDR3 bases are TGTGCCATCAGAGGGGGACAGGGGTACACTGAAGCTTTCTTT. Protein product: CAIRGGQGYTEAFF.

This clonotype was detected ten times or more. The chain links TRBV14 to TRBJ1-1, with a weak D call TRBD1 (5 bases). V lost 1 base and J lost 10, with 16 bases in between. Germline V gives CDR1 SGHDN, CDR2 FVKESK. CDR3 length: 14 residues. CDR3 residues: CASSQGARGAGAFF. The CDR3, as DNA: TGTGCCAGCAGCCAAGGAGCTAGGGGCGCCGGAGCTTTCTTT.

This clonotype was observed many times. The rearrangement uses TRBV27 and TRBJ2-7, with 9 nucleotides matching TRBD2. Germline loops: CDR1 MNHEY, CDR2 SMNVEV (reference sequence). V lost 1 base to trimming and J lost 4 bases; unmatched junction nucleotides: 5. The CDR3 sequence is 15 residues long. In DNA form, the CDR3 reads TGTGCCAGCAGTTTATTCGCGGGAGGGCTATACGAGCAGTACTTC. This codes for CASSLFAGGLYEQYF.

This clonotype was observed a few times. The junction and the germline gene differ at one end; a read error may be behind it. The V and J genes are TRBV20-1 and TRBJ2-3; 9 bases are a match to TRBD1. The CDR3 is made up of 17 amino acids. CDR1 and CDR2 from the germline V gene are DFQATT and SNEGSKA (reference sequence). CDR3 in amino acids: CCAGTGIWDYSTDTQYF. In DNA form, the CDR3 reads TGCTGTGCCGGGACAGGGATCTGGGACTACAGCACAGATACGCAGTATTTT.